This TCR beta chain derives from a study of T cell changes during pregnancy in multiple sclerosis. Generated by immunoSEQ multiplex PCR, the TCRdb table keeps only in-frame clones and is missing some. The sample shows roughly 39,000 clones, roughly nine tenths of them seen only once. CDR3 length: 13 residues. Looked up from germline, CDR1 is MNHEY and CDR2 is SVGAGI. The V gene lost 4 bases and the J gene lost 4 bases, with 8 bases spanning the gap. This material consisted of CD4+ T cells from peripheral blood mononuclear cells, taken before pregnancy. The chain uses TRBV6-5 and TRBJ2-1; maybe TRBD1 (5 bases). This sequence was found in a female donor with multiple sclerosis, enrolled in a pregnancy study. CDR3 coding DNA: TGTGCCAGCAGTTTCGACAGATACAATGAGCAGTTCTTC. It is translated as CASSFDRYNEQFF.